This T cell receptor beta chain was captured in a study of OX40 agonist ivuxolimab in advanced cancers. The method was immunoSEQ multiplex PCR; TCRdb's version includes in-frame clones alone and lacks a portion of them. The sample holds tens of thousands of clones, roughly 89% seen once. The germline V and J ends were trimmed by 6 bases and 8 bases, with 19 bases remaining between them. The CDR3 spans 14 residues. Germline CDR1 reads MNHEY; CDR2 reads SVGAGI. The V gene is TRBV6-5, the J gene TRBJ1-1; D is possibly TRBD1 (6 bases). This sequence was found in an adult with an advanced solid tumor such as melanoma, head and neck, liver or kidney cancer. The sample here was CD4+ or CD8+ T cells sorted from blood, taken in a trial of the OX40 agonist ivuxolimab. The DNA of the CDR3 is TGTGCCAGCAGCCTTACAAGGGGGGATAAGGAAGCTTTCTTT. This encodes CASSLTRGDKEAFF.